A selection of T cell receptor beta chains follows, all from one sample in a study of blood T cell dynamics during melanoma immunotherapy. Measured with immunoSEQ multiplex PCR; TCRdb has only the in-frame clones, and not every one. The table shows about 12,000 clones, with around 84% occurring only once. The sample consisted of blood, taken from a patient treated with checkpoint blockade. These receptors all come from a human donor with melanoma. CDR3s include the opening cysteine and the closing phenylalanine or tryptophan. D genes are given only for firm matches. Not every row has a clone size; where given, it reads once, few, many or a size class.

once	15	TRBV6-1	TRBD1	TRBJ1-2	TGTGCCAGCAGAGTGGACAGGGCCCCTAACTATGGCTACACCTTC	CASRVDRAPNYGYTF
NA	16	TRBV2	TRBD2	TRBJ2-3	TGTGCCAGCAGTTCCGGACTAGTCGAGGTGTCAGATACGCAGTATTTT	CASSSGLVEVSDTQYF
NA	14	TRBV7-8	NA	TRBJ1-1	TGTGCCAGCAGCCCCCGGGAAGGGGGCACTGAAGCTTTCTTT	CASSPREGGTEAFF
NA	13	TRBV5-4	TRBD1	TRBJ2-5	TGTGCCAGCAGCTTGCAGGGGGAAGAGACCCAGTACTTC	CASSLQGEETQYF
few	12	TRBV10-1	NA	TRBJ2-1	TGCGCCAGCAGTGACGGGGTATCTGAGCAGTTCTTC	CASSDGVSEQFF
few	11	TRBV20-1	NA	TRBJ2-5	TGCAGTGCTAGAGATGAAGGAGCCCAGTACTTC	CSARDEGAQYF
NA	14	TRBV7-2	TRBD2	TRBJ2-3	TGTGCCAGCAGCCCAGGACTAGCGGGGGATACGCAGTATTTT	CASSPGLAGDTQYF
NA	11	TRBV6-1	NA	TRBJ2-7	TGTGCCAGCAACAGGGTCGGGGAGCAGTACTTC	CASNRVGEQYF
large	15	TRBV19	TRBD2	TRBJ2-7	TGTGCCAGTAGTACGACTAGCGGAATAGGGTACGAGCAGTACTTC	CASSTTSGIGYEQYF
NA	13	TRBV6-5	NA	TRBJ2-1	TGTGCCAGCAGTTACTCGGGGGCCAATGAGCAGTTCTTC	CASSYSGANEQFF
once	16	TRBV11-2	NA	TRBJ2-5	TGTGCCAGCAGCTTAGACTTTGGCGGCAGGGTAGAGACCCAGTACTTC	CASSLDFGGRVETQYF
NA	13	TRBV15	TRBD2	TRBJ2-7	TGTGCCACCAGCAGCGCGGGGGACTACGAGCAGTACTTC	CATSSAGDYEQYF
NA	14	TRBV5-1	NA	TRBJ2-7	TGCGCCAGCAACCCCGCTAGGCCCCCCTACGAGCAGTACTTC	CASNPARPPYEQYF
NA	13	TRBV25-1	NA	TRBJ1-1	TGTGCCAGCAGTGGGTACACCAGAACTAGAGCTTTCTTT	CASSGYTRTRAFF
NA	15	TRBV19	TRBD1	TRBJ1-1	TGTGCCAGTAGCTCTCGGGACAGCATGAACACTGAAGCTTTCTTT	CASSSRDSMNTEAFF
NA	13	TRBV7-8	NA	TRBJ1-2	TGTGCCAGCAGCTTAAGGGAGTACTATGGCTACACCTTC	CASSLREYYGYTF
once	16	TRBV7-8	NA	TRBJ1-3	TGTGCCAGCAGCTTAGCAGGGACACCCTCTGGAAACACCATATATTTT	CASSLAGTPSGNTIYF
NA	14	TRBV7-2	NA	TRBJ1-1	TGTGCCAGCAGCTTTCAGGGTTTCGACACTGAAGCTTTCTTT	CASSFQGFDTEAFF
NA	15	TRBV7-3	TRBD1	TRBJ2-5	TGTGCCAGCAGCCTAGACAGGGGAATACAAGAGACCCAGTACTTC	CASSLDRGIQETQYF
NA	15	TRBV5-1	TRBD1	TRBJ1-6	TGCGCCAGCAGCCAGGGGGACAGGGGTAATTCACCCCTCCACTTT	CASSQGDRGNSPLHF
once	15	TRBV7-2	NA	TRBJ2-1	TGTGCCAGCAGCCTAGGGGGGACGGACTACAATGAGCAGTTCTTC	CASSLGGTDYNEQFF
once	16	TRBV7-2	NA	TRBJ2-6	TGTGCCAGCAGCTTAGAGGGCACGTCTGGGGCCAACGTCCTGACTTTC	CASSLEGTSGANVLTF
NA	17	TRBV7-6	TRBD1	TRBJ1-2	TGTGCCAGCAGCTCCCAGACAGGGGGCTTGAGTCCCTATGGCTACACCTTC	CASSSQTGGLSPYGYTF
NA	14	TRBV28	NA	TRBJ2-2	TGTGCCAGCATTCTGGGGGGCGTTACCGGGGAGCTGTTTTTT	CASILGGVTGELFF
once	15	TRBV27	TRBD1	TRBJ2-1	TGTGCCAGCAGCGACGGACAGGGGGGGTACAATGAGCAGTTCTTC	CASSDGQGGYNEQFF
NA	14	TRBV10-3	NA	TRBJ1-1	TGTGCCATCACTGAAGCGGGAGGAGGGACTGAAGCTTTCTTT	CAITEAGGGTEAFF
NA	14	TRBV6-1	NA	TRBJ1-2	TGTGCCAGCAGTGAAGGACAGATTTTCTATGGCTACACCTTC	CASSEGQIFYGYTF
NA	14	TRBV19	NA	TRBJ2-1	TGTGCCAGTAGTTCTGAGAGCTCCTACAATGAGCAGTTCTTC	CASSSESSYNEQFF
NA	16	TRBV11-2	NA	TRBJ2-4	TGTGCCAGCAGCTTAGTTTGGGTCGCGGCCAAAAACATTCAGTACTTC	CASSLVWVAAKNIQYF
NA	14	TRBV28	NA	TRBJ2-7	TGTGCCAGCAGTTCCACGGGGCCAGCCTACGAGCAGTACTTC	CASSSTGPAYEQYF
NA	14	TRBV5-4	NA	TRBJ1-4	TGTGCCAGCAGTCCCGGGCCCTTTAATGAAAAACTGTTTTTT	CASSPGPFNEKLFF
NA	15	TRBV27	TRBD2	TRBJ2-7	TGTGCCAGCAGTGTCGGGACTAGCGGGATGGGGGAGCAGTACTTC	CASSVGTSGMGEQYF
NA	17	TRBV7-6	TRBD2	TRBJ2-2	TGTGCCAGCAGCTTAGTCTCTAGCGGGGGGAACACCGGGGAGCTGTTTTTT	CASSLVSSGGNTGELFF
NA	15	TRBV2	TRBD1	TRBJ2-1	TGTGCCAGCAAATTAATTAGGACAGGGGGGTATGAGCAGTTCTTC	CASKLIRTGGYEQFF
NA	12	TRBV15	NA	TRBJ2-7	TGTGCCACCAGCAGAGATCGGTACGAGCAGTACTTC	CATSRDRYEQYF
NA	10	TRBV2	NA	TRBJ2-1	TGTGCCAGCAGTGTTTATGAGCAGTTCTTC	CASSVYEQFF
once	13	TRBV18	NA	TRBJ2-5	TGTGCCAGCTCACCACAAAATTCCGAGACCCAGTACTTC	CASSPQNSETQYF
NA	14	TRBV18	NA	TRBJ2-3	TGTGCCAGCTCACCAGGGGTTTCGACAGATACGCAGTATTTT	CASSPGVSTDTQYF
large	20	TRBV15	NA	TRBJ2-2	TGTGCCACCAGCAGAGACCGGGGGGACAGAACGTACTTCTACACCGGGGAGCTGTTTTTT	CATSRDRGDRTYFYTGELFF
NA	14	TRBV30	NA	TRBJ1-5	TGTGCCTGGAGTGTAGGCAGGGCAAATCAGCCCCAGCATTTT	CAWSVGRANQPQHF
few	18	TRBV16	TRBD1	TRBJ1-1	TGTGCCAGCAGCCAATTAAGGTTCAGGGGGATAGGAAACACTGAAGCTTTCTTT	CASSQLRFRGIGNTEAFF
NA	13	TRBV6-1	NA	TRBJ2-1	TGTGCCAGCAGTGAAGGGGGAAACCAGCCCCAGTTCTTC	CASSEGGNQPQFF
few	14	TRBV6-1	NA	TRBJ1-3	TGTGCCAGCAGTCGGTGGAGCTCTGGAAACACCATATATTTT	CASSRWSSGNTIYF
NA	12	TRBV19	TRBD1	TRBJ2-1	TGTGCCAGTAGTCAAAACAGGGGCCATCAGTTCTTC	CASSQNRGHQFF
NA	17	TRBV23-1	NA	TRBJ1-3	TGCGCCAGCAGTCAATCGTTCCGACAGGCATCTGGAAACACCATATATTTT	CASSQSFRQASGNTIYF
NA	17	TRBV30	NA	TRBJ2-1	TGTGCCTGGAGGGTTTACGGGAGATCTAGCTCCTACAATGAGCAGTTCTTC	CAWRVYGRSSSYNEQFF
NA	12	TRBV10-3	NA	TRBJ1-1	TGTGCCTCCCGGTCTTTGAACACTGAAGCTTTCTTT	CASRSLNTEAFF
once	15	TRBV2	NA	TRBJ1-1	TGTGCCAGCAGTGAGATCGCCACATCGGGCACTGAAGCTTTCTTT	CASSEIATSGTEAFF